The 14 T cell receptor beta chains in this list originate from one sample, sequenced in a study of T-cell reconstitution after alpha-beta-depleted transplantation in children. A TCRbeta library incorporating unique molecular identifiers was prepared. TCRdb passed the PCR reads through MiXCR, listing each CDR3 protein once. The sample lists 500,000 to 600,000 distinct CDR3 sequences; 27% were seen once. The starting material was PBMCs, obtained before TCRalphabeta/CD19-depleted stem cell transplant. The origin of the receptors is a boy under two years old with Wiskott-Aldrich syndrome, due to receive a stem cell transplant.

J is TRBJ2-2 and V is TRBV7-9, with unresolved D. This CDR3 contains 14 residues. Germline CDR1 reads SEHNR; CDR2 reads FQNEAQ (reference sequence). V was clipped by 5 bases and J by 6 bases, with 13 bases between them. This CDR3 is CASSLKVRAGELFF. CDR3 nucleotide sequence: TGTGCCAGCAGCCTAAAGGTTCGCGCCGGGGAGCTGTTTTTT.

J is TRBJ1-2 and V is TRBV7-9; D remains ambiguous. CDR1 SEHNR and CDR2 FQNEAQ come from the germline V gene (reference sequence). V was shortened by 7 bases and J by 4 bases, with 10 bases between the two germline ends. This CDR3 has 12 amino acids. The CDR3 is CASTQGPYGYTF. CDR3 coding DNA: TGTGCCAGCACCCAAGGACCCTATGGCTACACCTTC. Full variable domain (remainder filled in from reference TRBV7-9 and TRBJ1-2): DTGVSQNPRHKITKRGQNVTFRCDPISEHNRLYWYRQTLGQGPEFLTYFQNEAQLEKSRLLSDRFSAERPKGSFSTLEIQRTEQGDSAMYLCASTQGPYGYTFGSGTRLTVV.

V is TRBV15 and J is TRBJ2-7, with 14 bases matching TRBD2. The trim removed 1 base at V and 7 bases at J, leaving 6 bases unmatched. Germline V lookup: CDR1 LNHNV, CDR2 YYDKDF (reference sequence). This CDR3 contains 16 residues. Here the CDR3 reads CATSRGGGLAGGEQYF. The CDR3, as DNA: TGTGCCACCAGCAGAGGGGGAGGACTAGCGGGAGGAGAGCAGTACTTC.

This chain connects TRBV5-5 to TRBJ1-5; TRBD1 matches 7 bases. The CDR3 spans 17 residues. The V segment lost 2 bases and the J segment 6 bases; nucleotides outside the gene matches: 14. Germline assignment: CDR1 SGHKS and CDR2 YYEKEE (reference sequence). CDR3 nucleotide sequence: TGTGCCAGCAGCTTAGATCCACAGGGGAGGGCCGGTCAGCCCCAGCATTTT. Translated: CASSLDPQGRAGQPQHF.

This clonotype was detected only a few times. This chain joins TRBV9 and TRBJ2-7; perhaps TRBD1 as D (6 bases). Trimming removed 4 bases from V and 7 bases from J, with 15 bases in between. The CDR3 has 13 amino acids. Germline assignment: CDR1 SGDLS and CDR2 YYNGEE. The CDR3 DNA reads TGTGCCAGCAGCCCAGGGGCCCGAGGGGAGCAGTACTTC. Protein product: CASSPGARGEQYF. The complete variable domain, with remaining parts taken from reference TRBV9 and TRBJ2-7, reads DSGVTQTPKHLITATGQRVTLRCSPRSGDLSVYWYQQSLDQGLQFLIQYYNGEERAKGNILERFSAQQFPDLHSELNLSSLELGDSALYFCASSPGARGEQYFGPGTRLTVT.

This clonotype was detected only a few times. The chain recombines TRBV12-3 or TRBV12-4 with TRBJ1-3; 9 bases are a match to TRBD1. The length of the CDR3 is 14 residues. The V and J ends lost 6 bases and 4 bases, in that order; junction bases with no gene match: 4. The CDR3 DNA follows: TGTGCCAGCAGGGGGACAGGGACAGGAAACACCATATATTTT. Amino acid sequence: CASRGTGTGNTIYF.

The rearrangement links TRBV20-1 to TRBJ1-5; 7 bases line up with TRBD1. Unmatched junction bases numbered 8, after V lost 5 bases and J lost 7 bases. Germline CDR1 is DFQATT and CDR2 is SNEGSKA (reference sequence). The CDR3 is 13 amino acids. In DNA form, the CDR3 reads TGCAGTGCTCCGTCAGGGGGGGGACAGCCCCAGCATTTT. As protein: CSAPSGGGQPQHF.

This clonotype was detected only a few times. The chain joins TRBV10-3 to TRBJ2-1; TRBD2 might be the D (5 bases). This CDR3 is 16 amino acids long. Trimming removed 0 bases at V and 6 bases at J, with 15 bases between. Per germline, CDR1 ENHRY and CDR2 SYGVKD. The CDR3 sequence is CAISESISPRGNEQFF. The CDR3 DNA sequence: TGTGCCATCAGTGAGTCGATATCCCCCCGGGGCAATGAGCAGTTCTTC.

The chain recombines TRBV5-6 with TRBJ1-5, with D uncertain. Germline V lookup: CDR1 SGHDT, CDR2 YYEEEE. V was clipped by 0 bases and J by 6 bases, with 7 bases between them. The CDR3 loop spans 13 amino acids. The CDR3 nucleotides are TGTGCCAGCAGCTTGGCGGGGTTTCAGCCCCAGCATTTT. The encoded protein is CASSLAGFQPQHF.

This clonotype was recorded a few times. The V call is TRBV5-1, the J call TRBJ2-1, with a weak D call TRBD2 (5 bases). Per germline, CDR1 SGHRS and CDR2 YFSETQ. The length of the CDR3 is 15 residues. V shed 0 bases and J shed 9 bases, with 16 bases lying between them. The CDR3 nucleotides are TGCGCCAGCAGCTTGGGGCTAGGAGGTTTAACTGAGCAGTTCTTC. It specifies CASSLGLGGLTEQFF.

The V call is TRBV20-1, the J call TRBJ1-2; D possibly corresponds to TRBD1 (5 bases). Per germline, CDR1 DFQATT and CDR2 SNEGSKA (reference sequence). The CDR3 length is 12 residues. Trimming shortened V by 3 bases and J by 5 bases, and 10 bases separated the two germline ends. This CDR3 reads CSASRDPYGYTF. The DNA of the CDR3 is TGCAGTGCTAGTCGGGACCCTTATGGCTACACCTTC.

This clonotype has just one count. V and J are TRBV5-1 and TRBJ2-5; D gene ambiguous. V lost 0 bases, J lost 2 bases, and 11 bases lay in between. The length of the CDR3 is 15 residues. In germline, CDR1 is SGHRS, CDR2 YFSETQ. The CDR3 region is CASSLGAERQETQYF. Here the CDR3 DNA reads TGCGCCAGCAGCTTGGGGGCAGAGAGACAAGAGACCCAGTACTTC.

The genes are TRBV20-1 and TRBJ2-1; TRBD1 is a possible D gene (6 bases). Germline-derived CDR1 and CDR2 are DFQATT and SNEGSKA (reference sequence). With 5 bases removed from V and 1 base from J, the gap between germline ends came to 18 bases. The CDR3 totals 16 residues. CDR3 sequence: CSAPTPQGKSYNEQFF. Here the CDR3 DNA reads TGCAGTGCTCCGACGCCCCAGGGGAAATCCTACAATGAGCAGTTCTTC.

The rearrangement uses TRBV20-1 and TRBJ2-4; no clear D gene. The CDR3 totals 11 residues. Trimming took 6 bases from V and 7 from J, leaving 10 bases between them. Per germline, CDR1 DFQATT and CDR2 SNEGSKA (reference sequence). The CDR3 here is CSATRSNIQYF. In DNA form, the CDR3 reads TGCAGTGCCACCCGTAGTAACATTCAGTACTTC.